This T cell receptor (beta chain) comes out of a study of T-cell memory formation after mild COVID-19. Study observations and caveats: The authors did not confirm SARS-CoV-2 specificity of second-wave clones peaking day 37. Contracting CD4+ clones lay largely in CM and EM, with CD8+ ones residing in EMRA. Pre-infection memory already had some responding clones, implying cross-reactive memory joined.

MiXCR, run by TCRdb on the 5' RACE reads, gives a single entry per CDR3 protein. The sample carries hundreds of thousands of distinct CDR3 sequences, around a sixth recorded once. Concerning this clonotype itself: No antigen is known for it.

This CDR3 region has 17 residues. V lost 3 bases, J lost 1 base, and 8 bases stayed unmatched. Germline assignment: CDR1 SGHTA and CDR2 FQGNSA. Specimen: PBMCs or a T cell subset sorted from them (not recorded which). The V gene is TRBV7-2, the J gene TRBJ2-3; TRBD2 matches at 9 bases. This receptor was obtained from an adult woman who had mild COVID-19 (a few samples of this study predate the infection). Cell type and time point are not known. CDR3 DNA: TGTGCCAGCAGCTTCGGGGCGGGAGGGGTCGGCACAGATACGCAGTATTTT. Translating gives CASSFGAGGVGTDTQYF.